This T cell receptor beta chain is from a study of blood T cell repertoires in COVID-19. The authors' processing: Quantification of nucleated cells was approximated via reference gene primer amplification. Measured with immunoSEQ multiplex PCR; TCRdb has only the in-frame clones, and not every one. For V, J and clone size, that table is used; D and trimming come from the DNA. The sample carries roughly 230,000 clones, about 86% recorded once. The CDR3 totals 12 residues. The ends were cut back, 8 bases at V and 3 bases at J, with 11 bases in the middle. The sample consisted of peripheral blood. The origin of this receptor is a middle-aged man with active or convalescent COVID-19. The V gene is TRBV12-3 or TRBV12-4, the J gene TRBJ2-7, with D perhaps TRBD1 (5 bases). This chain's CDR3 is CASASDSYEQYF. Written as DNA, the CDR3 is TGTGCCAGCGCCTCTGACAGCTACGAGCAGTACTTC.